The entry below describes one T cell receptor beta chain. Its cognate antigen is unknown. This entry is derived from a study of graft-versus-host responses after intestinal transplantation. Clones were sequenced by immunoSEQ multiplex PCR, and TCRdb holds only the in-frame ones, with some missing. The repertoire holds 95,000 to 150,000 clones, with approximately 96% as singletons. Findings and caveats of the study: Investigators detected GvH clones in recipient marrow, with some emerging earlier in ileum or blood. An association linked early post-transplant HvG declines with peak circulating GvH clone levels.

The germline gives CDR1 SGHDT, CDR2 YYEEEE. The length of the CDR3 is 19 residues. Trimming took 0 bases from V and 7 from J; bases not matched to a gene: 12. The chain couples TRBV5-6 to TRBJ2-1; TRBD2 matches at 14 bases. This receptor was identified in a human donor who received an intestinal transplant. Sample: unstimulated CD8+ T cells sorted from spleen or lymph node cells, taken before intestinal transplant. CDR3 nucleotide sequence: TGTGCCAGCAGCTTGGGGGTGACTAGCGGGAGGGCCGGTAGGAATGAGCAGTTCTTC. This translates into CASSLGVTSGRAGRNEQFF.